This T cell receptor (beta chain) was documented in a study of T-cell memory formation after mild COVID-19. Study summary: The TCR clusters were mostly specific to one donor.

TCRdb processed the 5' RACE reads anew with MiXCR; each CDR3 protein has one entry. The sample carries 340,000 or so distinct CDR3 sequences, around 13% recorded once. Source material: PBMCs or a T cell subset sorted from them (not recorded which). The sequence was obtained from a man between 18 and 29 years old who had mild COVID-19 (a few samples of this study predate the infection). Cell type and time point are not known.

This CDR3 is CASSPDPGDLYEQYF. CDR3 in DNA: TGTGCCAGCAGCCCAGATCCGGGGGACCTCTACGAGCAGTACTTC. This chain joins TRBV11-2 and TRBJ2-7, with D perhaps TRBD2 (6 bases). Trimming cost V 5 bases and J 3 bases, with 17 bases left between them. This CDR3 comprises 15 residues. Per the germline V gene, CDR1 is SGHAT and CDR2 is FQNNGV.